These 18 T cell receptor beta chains came from one sample sequenced in a study of T cell repertoires in cytomegalovirus infection. TCRdb ran MiXCR on the reads and lists one entry per CDR3 protein. The table has roughly 500,000 distinct CDR3 sequences, 11% seen once. Sequencing was done on a sample of PBMCs. These receptors all come from a human donor in good health (CMV status not recorded). Some clones in this sample may be carry-over from other donors' samples.

This clonotype was observed at least ten times. V and J are TRBV7-3 and TRBJ2-3; D gene unclear. Germline values: CDR1 SGHTA, CDR2 FQGTGA. The CDR3 covers 14 residues. The germline V and J ends were trimmed by 4 bases and 0 bases, with 8 bases remaining between them. In DNA form, the CDR3 reads TGTGCCAGCAGCTCCTTTTCTAGCACAGATACGCAGTATTTT. Translation: CASSSFSSTDTQYF.

The rearrangement uses TRBV27 and TRBJ1-5; D might be TRBD1 (6 bases). V was cut by 10 bases and J by 3 bases, with 16 bases left in between. The length of the CDR3 is 14 residues. The V gene's germline CDR1 is MNHEY and CDR2 SMNVEV (reference sequence). CDR3 in DNA: TGTGCCACCGCCAAGGGGGGTCTCAATCAGCCCCAGCATTTT. It translates to CATAKGGLNQPQHF.

This clonotype was counted at least ten times. V usage is TRBV11-3 and J usage is TRBJ1-4, with D possibly matching TRBD1 (5 bases). Between the trimmed V and J ends, which lost 5 bases and 1 base, there was a span of 17 bases. CDR1 SGHNT and CDR2 YENEEA come from the germline V gene. The CDR3 runs to 17 residues. CDR3 in amino acids: CASSVMGPFGTNEKLFF. CDR3 coding DNA: TGTGCCAGCAGCGTGATGGGACCCTTTGGAACTAATGAAAAACTGTTTTTT.

This clonotype was found a few times. A junction end diverges from the germline sequence, so it may reflect a read error. The J gene is TRBJ2-7, the V gene TRBV3-1; unclear D gene. Germline CDR1 LGHDT, CDR2 YNNKEL (reference sequence). The CDR3 totals 11 residues. The CDR3 spells CASSQDLSLHF. For the CDR3, the DNA is TGTGCCAGCAGCCAAGATCTGTCCCTTCACTTC.

This clonotype was observed many times. V and J are TRBV7-9 and TRBJ1-2, with 8 bases fitting TRBD1. There are 15 residues in the CDR3. In germline, CDR1 is SEHNR, CDR2 FQNEAQ (reference sequence). V was pared by 3 bases and J by 0 bases, with 3 bases of the junction left unmatched. CDR3 sequence: CASSFGQGANYGYTF. In DNA, the CDR3 is TGTGCCAGCAGCTTCGGACAGGGAGCTAACTATGGCTACACCTTC.

This clonotype was counted many times. The rearrangement links TRBV24-1 to TRBJ2-7; tentative D call: TRBD2 (6 bases). CDR3 size: 12 residues. Between the trimmed V and J ends, which lost 7 bases and 5 bases, there was a span of 11 bases. Germline V CDR1 and CDR2: KGHDR, SFDVKD. The CDR3 loop reads CATRGLTDEQYF. DNA of the CDR3: TGTGCCACCAGGGGACTGACCGACGAGCAGTACTTC.

The rearrangement joins TRBV29-1 to TRBJ2-7; D is uncertain. The V gene lost 6 bases and the J gene lost 4 bases, with 10 bases spanning the gap. Germline CDR1 reads SQVTM; CDR2 reads ANQGSEA. This CDR3 spans 11 amino acids. The chain's CDR3 is CSVMLGYEQYF. Here the CDR3 DNA reads TGCAGCGTCATGCTTGGGTACGAGCAGTACTTC.

This clonotype was picked up a small number of times. The CDR3 coding sequence is TGCGCCAGCAGTCAATGGGACAGGGGGTGGTACAATGAGCAGTTCTTC. Protein: CASSQWDRGWYNEQFF. The rearrangement uses TRBV23-1 and TRBJ2-1, with 11 nucleotides matching TRBD1. TRBV23-1 qualifies as an ORF whose function is uncertain. This CDR3 region has 16 residues. The V segment lost 1 base and the J segment 4 bases; nucleotides outside the gene matches: 3.

This clonotype appeared many times. The J gene is TRBJ1-2, the V gene TRBV20-1; no firm D call. V was cut by 6 bases and J by 5 bases, with 19 bases left in between. Germline lookup yields CDR1 DFQATT and CDR2 SNEGSKA (reference sequence). The CDR3 has 14 residues. CDR3 sequence (DNA): TGCAGTGCCCTGAGGGCTGGGATGGGGTATGGCTACACCTTC. It specifies CSALRAGMGYGYTF.

This clonotype was found many times. The chain has TRBV7-6 and TRBJ2-5; D is unresolved. Germline V CDR1 and CDR2: SGHVS, FNYEAQ. There are 13 residues in the CDR3. Deletions cut 5 bases from V and 5 bases from J, with 12 bases between. The CDR3 bases are TGTGCCAGCAGCCCCCTCCTGGGCGAGACCCAGTACTTC. Translating gives CASSPLLGETQYF.

This clonotype showed up many times. V usage is TRBV15 and J usage is TRBJ2-1, with TRBD2 matching over 14 bases. V shed 4 bases, J shed 8 bases, and the junction held 7 bases outside the gene matches. The CDR3 covers 16 residues. Per the germline V gene, CDR1 is LNHNV and CDR2 is YYDKDF (reference sequence). Written as DNA, the CDR3 is TGTGCCACCAGCACGACTAGCGGGGGGGATTGGGATGAGCAGTTCTTC. This gives the protein CATSTTSGGDWDEQFF.

This clonotype was seen at least ten times. The chain links TRBV7-9 to TRBJ1-1; 7 bases align to TRBD1. The CDR3 covers 14 residues. Germline CDR1 and CDR2: SEHNR and FQNEAQ (reference sequence). V lost 3 bases to trimming and J lost 8 bases; unmatched junction nucleotides: 9. DNA of the CDR3: TGTGCCAGCAGCTTTAGAGCCGGGACAGAGGAAGCTTTCTTT. Its protein is CASSFRAGTEEAFF.

The table lists this clonotype with a few counts. The germline gene is not matched at one end of the junction; a read error may be the cause. The V and J genes are TRBV9 and TRBJ2-5; D may be TRBD1 (5 bases). The CDR3 totals 12 residues. CDR1 is SGDLS and CDR2 is YYNGEE in the germline V gene. In DNA form, the CDR3 reads TGTGCCAGCAGCGTAGAAAAGGGGCGCACGGACTTC. This sequence encodes CASSVEKGRTDF.

In its sample, this clonotype was seen a few times. CDR3 coding DNA: TGTGCCAGTAGCAGGGAAGGAAACAATCAGCCCCAGCATTTT. It yields the protein CASSREGNNQPQHF. The rearrangement uses TRBV19 and TRBJ1-5, with D possibly matching TRBD1 (5 bases). CDR1 and CDR2 (germline): LNHDA, SQIVND (reference sequence). CDR3 length: 14 amino acids. Trimming took off 6 bases at V and 3 bases at J, with 12 bases between the two ends.

This clonotype has ten or more counts. This chain links TRBV7-8 with TRBJ2-7; the match to TRBD2 covers 13 bases. Germline V lookup: CDR1 SGHVS, CDR2 FQNEAQ. The CDR3 is made up of 15 amino acids. J was trimmed by 2 bases and V by 5 bases; bases with no gene match: 3. This CDR3 reads CASSPGTSGAYEQYF. CDR3 nucleotides: TGTGCCAGCAGCCCAGGGACTAGCGGGGCCTACGAGCAGTACTTC.

The chain recombines TRBV28 with TRBJ1-5; a weak D match, TRBD1 (5 bases). The CDR3 is 14 amino acids. Trimming took 6 bases from V and 4 from J, leaving 13 bases between them. Looked up from germline, CDR1 is MDHEN and CDR2 is SYDVKM. This CDR3 is CASRPRGPNQPQHF. CDR3 DNA: TGTGCCAGCAGACCCCGGGGCCCGAATCAGCCCCAGCATTTT.

There are many counts of this clonotype. The J gene is TRBJ1-3, the V gene TRBV7-9; D remains ambiguous. The CDR3 is made up of 16 amino acids. Trimming took 8 bases from V and 0 from J, leaving 17 bases between them. Germline CDR1 and CDR2: SEHNR and FQNEAQ (reference sequence). CDR3: CASPSATPTSGNTIYF. CDR3 coding DNA: TGTGCCAGCCCATCCGCCACACCAACCTCTGGAAACACCATATATTTT.

This clonotype occurred once. The rearrangement joins TRBV19 to TRBJ1-3; D ambiguous. CDR1 LNHDA and CDR2 SQIVND come from the germline V gene (reference sequence). The CDR3 spans 15 residues. Trimming took 3 bases from V and 2 from J, leaving 11 bases between them. The CDR3 DNA follows: TGTGCCAGTAGTATTCAGAGCTCGCCTGGAAACACCATATATTTT. This codes for CASSIQSSPGNTIYF. The variable domain in full, completed from reference TRBV19 and TRBJ1-3, reads DGGITQSPKYLFRKEGQNVTLSCEQNLNHDAMYWYRQDPGQGLRLIYYSQIVNDFQKGDIAEGYSVSREKKESFPLTVTSAQKNPTAFYLCASSIQSSPGNTIYFGEGSWLTVV.